The 19 T cell receptor beta chains given below trace back to one sample, sequenced in a study of patients and donors after allogeneic stem cell transplantation. TCRdb re-called the RT-PCR reads with MiXCR, one entry per CDR3 protein. Of approximately 150,000 distinct CDR3 sequences listed, about 36% are singletons. The sequenced sample was blood, either unsorted or a sorted T cell fraction (not recorded which). These receptor sequences come from a human donor who was either an allogeneic HSCT recipient or a stem cell or donor lymphocyte infusion donor (not recorded which). It is not recorded whose cells these are; they may come from a transplant donor.

This sequence joins TRBV9 and TRBJ1-1; TRBD1 agrees at 9 bases. Germline values: CDR1 SGDLS, CDR2 YYNGEE. The J segment lost 2 bases and the V segment lost 3 bases, leaving 8 bases of the junction unmatched. The CDR3 runs to 16 residues. This CDR3 is CASSATGQGRNTEAFF. For the CDR3, the DNA is TGTGCCAGCAGCGCAACGGGACAGGGCCGAAACACTGAAGCTTTCTTT.

The chain joins TRBV12-3 or TRBV12-4 to TRBJ1-2; TRBD1 is a possible D gene (5 bases). CDR3 length: 14 amino acids. Trimming stripped 6 bases from V and 4 bases from J, with 15 bases between. CDR3 sequence (DNA): TGTGCCAGCAGCCACACAGGAAGTCCCTATGGCTACACCTTC. This sequence encodes CASSHTGSPYGYTF.

This chain connects TRBV6-5 to TRBJ1-1, with D possibly TRBD1 on 6 matching bases. Trimming took 6 bases from V and 1 from J, leaving 15 bases between them. The CDR3 runs 15 residues. The germline CDR1 and CDR2 sequences are MNHEY and SVGAGI. CDR3 coding DNA: TGTGCCAGCAGAGCAATGGGGGCTGCGAACACTGAAGCTTTCTTT. Its protein product is CASRAMGAANTEAFF.

Only a few counts were recorded for this clonotype. The chain combines TRBV7-2 with TRBJ1-2; no clear D. Germline CDR1 is SGHTA and CDR2 is FQGNSA. V was clipped by 2 bases and J by 6 bases, with 25 bases between them. The CDR3 spans 18 residues. CDR3 sequence: CASSLIPYRDQRVNGYTF. CDR3 nucleotide sequence: TGTGCCAGCAGCTTAATCCCCTATCGAGACCAGAGGGTGAATGGCTACACCTTC.

This clonotype was observed a few times. The rearrangement links TRBV11-2 to TRBJ1-6; no definite D call. Germline assignment: CDR1 SGHAT and CDR2 FQNNGV. The V end was cut by 4 bases, the J end by 10 bases, with 11 bases between. The CDR3 covers 13 residues. This CDR3 is CASSSSHQSPLHF. The CDR3 bases are TGTGCCAGCAGCTCGTCACACCAATCACCCCTCCACTTT. The full variable domain, with the rest looked up from reference TRBV11-2 and TRBJ1-6, is EAGVAQSPRYKIIEKRQSVAFWCNPISGHATLYWYQQILGQGPKLLIQFQNNGVVDDSQLPKDRFSAERLKGVDSTLKIQPAKLEDSAVYLCASSSSHQSPLHFGNGTRLTVT.

The sample holds many counts of this clonotype. The chain is built from TRBV20-1 and TRBJ1-5, with unresolved D. The CDR3 contains 15 residues. CDR1 DFQATT and CDR2 SNEGSKA come from the germline V gene (reference sequence). Between the trimmed V and J ends, which lost 4 bases and 3 bases, there was a span of 16 bases. The chain's CDR3 is CSAIRIALYNQPQHF. CDR3 bases: TGCAGTGCTATTCGTATCGCGTTATACAATCAGCCCCAGCATTTT.

This clonotype came up a few times. V and J are TRBV6-1 and TRBJ1-1; possibly TRBD1 for D (6 bases). CDR1 MNHNS and CDR2 SASEGT come from the germline V gene. The CDR3 sequence is 15 residues long. V was pared by 5 bases and J by 1 base, with 14 bases between. The chain's CDR3 is CASSTGTLGNTEAFF. In nucleotides, the CDR3 is TGTGCCAGCAGTACAGGGACACTTGGGAACACTGAAGCTTTCTTT.

The sample holds a few counts of this clonotype. V gene TRBV20-1 combines with J gene TRBJ1-4; D gene unclear. Between the trimmed V and J ends, which lost 5 bases and 8 bases, there was a span of 9 bases. From germline, CDR1 is DFQATT and CDR2 SNEGSKA (reference sequence). This CDR3 region has 11 residues. CDR3 residues: CSARRWEKLFF. In DNA form, the CDR3 reads TGCAGTGCTCGGCGTTGGGAAAAACTGTTTTTT.

This clonotype came up a few times. V gene TRBV12-3 or TRBV12-4 combines with J gene TRBJ1-1, with D hard to call. Between the trimmed V and J ends, which lost 4 bases and 4 bases, there was a span of 13 bases. CDR3 length: 14 amino acids. For the CDR3, the DNA is TGTGCCAGCAGTTCCCCAACGGCGGCCACTGAAGCTTTCTTT. Amino acid sequence: CASSSPTAATEAFF.

This clonotype showed up just a few times. The chain uses TRBV11-2 and TRBJ2-2; D gene ambiguous. The CDR3 is 15 amino acids. Germline CDR1 SGHAT, CDR2 FQNNGV. V dropped 3 bases and J dropped 0 bases, with 8 bases sitting between them. The CDR3 DNA reads as TGTGCCAGCAGCTTGGGTTCAACGAACACCGGGGAGCTGTTTTTT. It encodes CASSLGSTNTGELFF.

Only a few counts were recorded for this clonotype. V and J are TRBV12-3 or TRBV12-4 and TRBJ1-5, with a tentative D call TRBD1 (5 bases). The CDR3 is 14 amino acids. With 3 bases removed from V and 5 bases from J, the gap between germline ends came to 11 bases. In DNA, the CDR3 is TGTGCCAGCAGTTTTTCAGGGAATCATCAGCCCCAGCATTTT. Its protein product is CASSFSGNHQPQHF.

The V call is TRBV11-2, the J call TRBJ2-3, with 15 bases identical to TRBD2. CDR3 length equals 16 residues. V gave up 7 bases and J gave up 2 bases; unmatched junction bases: 4. Germline CDR1 is SGHAT and CDR2 is FQNNGV. Here the CDR3 DNA reads TGTGCCAGCACCTGGACTAGCGGGGGGGACACAGATACGCAGTATTTT. Protein: CASTWTSGGDTDTQYF.

The V and J genes are TRBV9 and TRBJ2-3, with 16 positions matching TRBD2. The J segment lost 9 bases and the V segment lost 0 bases, leaving 10 bases of the junction unmatched. The germline V gene encodes CDR1 SGDLS and CDR2 YYNGEE. The CDR3 sequence is 18 residues long. The CDR3 region has the DNA TGTGCCAGCAGCGTAGCCTGGGGACTAGCGGGGGGGCTCGAGACGCAGTATTTT. Residues: CASSVAWGLAGGLETQYF.

This clonotype was found once. V gene TRBV5-1 combines with J gene TRBJ2-7, with 8 nucleotides matching TRBD2. Looked up from germline, CDR1 is SGHRS and CDR2 is YFSETQ. The CDR3 sequence is 15 residues long. Trimming at V came to 4 bases and at J to 4 bases, leaving 10 bases not matched to a gene. In DNA form, the CDR3 reads TGCGCCAGCAGCCCTGACGGGGGGGCTCTTTACGAGCAGTACGTC. Translation: CASSPDGGALYEQYV.

The chain links TRBV7-2 to TRBJ2-2; TRBD2 aligns across 7 bases. The CDR3 contains 17 residues. V was pared by 1 base and J by 4 bases, with 9 bases of the junction left unmatched. From germline, CDR1 is SGHTA and CDR2 FQGNSA. This chain's CDR3 is CASSLVFSGYSTGELFF. DNA of the CDR3: TGTGCCAGCAGCTTAGTTTTTAGCGGGTATAGCACCGGGGAGCTGTTTTTT.

V usage is TRBV12-3 or TRBV12-4 and J usage is TRBJ2-7; 7 bases agree with TRBD1. This CDR3 has 15 residues. Trimming cost V 3 bases and J 5 bases; bases outside gene matches: 10. CDR3 coding DNA: TGTGCCAGCAGTTTCCCCCCAGGGGGAAAAGACGAGCAGTACTTC. Protein sequence: CASSFPPGGKDEQYF.

This clonotype was seen a few times. The chain joins TRBV20-1 to TRBJ1-1; TRBD1 is a possible D gene (6 bases). There are 13 residues in the CDR3. Germline V gene sequence: CDR1 DFQATT, CDR2 SNEGSKA (reference sequence). The CDR3 DNA reads TGCAGCTTCTGGGGGGCGAGGAACACTGAAGCTTTCTTT. Its translation: CSFWGARNTEAFF.

The V and J genes are TRBV12-3 or TRBV12-4 and TRBJ1-6; D uncertain. Trimming left V 6 bases short and J 5 bases short, with 8 bases between. There are 13 residues in the CDR3. CDR3 coding DNA: TGTGCCAGCAGCCCAACCCATAATTCACCCCTCCACTTT. Protein sequence: CASSPTHNSPLHF.

The rearrangement joins TRBV28 to TRBJ1-5; no firm D call. Trimming pared 6 bases from V and 2 bases from J, leaving 11 bases between. CDR1 MDHEN and CDR2 SYDVKM come from the germline V gene. The CDR3 is 14 amino acids. This CDR3 is CASSGSWGNQPQHF. DNA of the CDR3: TGTGCCAGCAGCGGATCGTGGGGCAATCAGCCCCAGCATTTT.